The present entry profiles one T cell receptor beta chain with its context. V lost 3 bases to trimming and J lost 8 bases, with 22 bases between them. The CDR3 loop spans 17 amino acids. Per germline, CDR1 LNHNV and CDR2 YYDKDF (reference sequence). The data are from a study of blood T cell repertoires in COVID-19. Across the study: Both acute and convalescent COVID-19 samples were obtained from the United States, Italy and Spain.

This table comes from immunoSEQ multiplex PCR, and its TCRdb copy is limited to in-frame clones, with some not included. The sample lists approximately 120,000 clones, approximately 87% occurring once. This chain joins TRBV15 and TRBJ1-4; D call uncertain. Sequenced material: peripheral blood. This clonotype was obtained from a man aged 45-65 years with acute or convalescent COVID-19. The CDR3 sequence is CATSRRVFAYDGEKLFF. The DNA for the CDR3 is TGTGCCACCAGCAGGAGGGTTTTCGCTTACGACGGGGAAAAACTGTTTTTT.